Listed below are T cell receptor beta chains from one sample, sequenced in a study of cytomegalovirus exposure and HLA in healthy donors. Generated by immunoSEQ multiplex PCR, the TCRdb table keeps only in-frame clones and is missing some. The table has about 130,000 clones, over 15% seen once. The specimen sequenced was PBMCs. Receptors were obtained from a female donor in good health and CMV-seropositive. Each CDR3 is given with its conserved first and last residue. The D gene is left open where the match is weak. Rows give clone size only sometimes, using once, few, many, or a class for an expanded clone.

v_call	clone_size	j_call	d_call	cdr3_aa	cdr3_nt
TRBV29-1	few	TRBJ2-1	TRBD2	CSVLFWTSGSLNEQFF	TGCAGCGTCCTCTTCTGGACTAGCGGGAGCCTCAATGAGCAGTTCTTC
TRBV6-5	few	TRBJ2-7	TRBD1	CASTRQAGGYYEQYF	TGTGCCAGCACCAGGCAGGCAGGGGGCTACTACGAGCAGTACTTC
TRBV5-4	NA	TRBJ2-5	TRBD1	CASSMGQQETQYF	TGTGCCAGCAGCATGGGACAGCAAGAGACCCAGTACTTC
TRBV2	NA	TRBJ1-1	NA	CASEQYINTEAFF	TGTGCCAGCGAACAGTACATCAACACTGAAGCTTTCTTT
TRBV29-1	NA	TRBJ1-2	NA	CSVEDDTRPFYGYTF	TGCAGCGTTGAAGATGACACTCGGCCCTTCTATGGCTACACCTTC
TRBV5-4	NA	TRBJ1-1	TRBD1	CASSLGRTGNTEAFF	TGTGCCAGCAGCTTGGGGAGGACAGGGAACACTGAAGCTTTCTTT
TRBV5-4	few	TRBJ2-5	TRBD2	CASSLLSGRGETQYF	TGTGCCAGCAGCTTGCTTAGCGGGAGAGGGGAGACCCAGTACTTC
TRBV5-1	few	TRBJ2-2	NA	CASSPRDFNTGELFF	TGCGCCAGCAGCCCCCGGGACTTTAACACCGGGGAGCTGTTTTTT
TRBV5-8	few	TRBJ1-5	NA	CASSLVRRNQPQHF	TGTGCCAGCAGCTTGGTCCGTCGCAATCAGCCCCAGCATTTT
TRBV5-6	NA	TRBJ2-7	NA	CASSLGSSFSYEQYF	TGTGCCAGCAGCTTGGGTAGCTCGTTTTCCTACGAGCAGTACTTC
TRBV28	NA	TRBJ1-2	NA	CASSSGGEGVNGYTF	TGTGCCAGCAGTAGCGGGGGGGAGGGGGTGAATGGCTACACCTTC
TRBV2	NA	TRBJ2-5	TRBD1	CASSGQGVYQETQYF	TGTGCCAGCAGTGGCCAGGGGGTTTACCAAGAGACCCAGTACTTC
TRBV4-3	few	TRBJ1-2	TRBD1	CASSPLTGEDYGYTF	TGCGCCAGCAGCCCCCTGACAGGGGAAGACTATGGCTACACCTTC
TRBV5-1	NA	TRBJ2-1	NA	CASAFEMPSYNEQFF	TGCGCCAGCGCGTTTGAGATGCCCTCCTACAATGAGCAGTTCTTC
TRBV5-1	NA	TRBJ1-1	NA	CASGLMGNTEAFF	TGCGCCAGCGGACTAATGGGGAACACTGAAGCTTTCTTT
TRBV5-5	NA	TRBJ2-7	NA	CASSLDRAGEQYF	TGTGCCAGCAGCTTGGACAGGGCGGGCGAGCAGTACTTC
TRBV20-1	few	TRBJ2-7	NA	CSVQYEQYF	TGCAGTGTTCAATACGAGCAGTACTTC
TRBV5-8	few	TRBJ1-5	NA	CASSLLEGPQHF	TGTGCCAGCAGCTTGTTAGAGGGACCCCAGCATTTT
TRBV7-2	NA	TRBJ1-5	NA	CASSSLSGQPQHF	TGTGCCAGCAGCTCCCTCTCGGGTCAGCCCCAGCATTTT
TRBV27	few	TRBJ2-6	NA	CASSRGTGFGANVLTF	TGTGCCAGCAGTCGTGGAACAGGTTTTGGGGCCAACGTCCTGACTTTC
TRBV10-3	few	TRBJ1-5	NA	CAISETNQPQHF	TGTGCCATCAGTGAGACAAATCAGCCCCAGCATTTT
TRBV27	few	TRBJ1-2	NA	CASSSYDSNGYTF	TGTGCCAGCAGTTCATACGACTCAAATGGCTACACCTTC
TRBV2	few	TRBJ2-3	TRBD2	CASSGDKTSGRAEDTQYF	TGTGCCAGCAGTGGGGATAAGACTAGCGGGAGGGCCGAAGATACGCAGTATTTT
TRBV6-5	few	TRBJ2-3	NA	CASSYSQGTDTQYF	TGTGCCAGCAGTTACTCACAGGGAACAGATACGCAGTATTTT
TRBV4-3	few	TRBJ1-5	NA	CASSFTGNQPQHF	TGCGCCAGCAGCTTCACAGGGAATCAGCCCCAGCATTTT
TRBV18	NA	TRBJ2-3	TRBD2	CASSPLPGLAASTDTQYF	TGTGCCAGCTCACCGCTTCCGGGACTAGCGGCTAGCACAGATACGCAGTATTTT
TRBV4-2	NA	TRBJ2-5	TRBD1	CASSQDSRGTGNLETQYF	TGTGCCAGCAGCCAAGATAGTCGGGGGACAGGGAATTTAGAGACCCAGTACTTC
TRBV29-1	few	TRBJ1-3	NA	CSVAWTGGNTIYF	TGCAGCGTTGCATGGACGGGAGGAAACACCATATATTTT
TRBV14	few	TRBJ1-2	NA	CASSQVSDSYGYTF	TGTGCCAGCAGCCAAGTGTCGGACAGCTATGGCTACACCTTC
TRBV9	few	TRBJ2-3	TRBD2	CASSVGAGGRSDTQYF	TGTGCCAGCAGCGTAGGGGCGGGGGGGCGATCGGATACGCAGTATTTT
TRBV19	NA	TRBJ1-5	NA	CASSLGQNSNQPQHF	TGTGCCAGTAGTTTAGGACAGAATAGCAATCAGCCCCAGCATTTT
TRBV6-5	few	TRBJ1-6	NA	CASSDRQYNSPLHF	TGTGCCAGCAGCGACAGACAGTATAATTCACCCCTCCACTTT
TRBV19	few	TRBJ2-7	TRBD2	CASTPAAGGYEQYF	TGTGCCAGTACCCCGGCAGCGGGAGGTTACGAGCAGTACTTC
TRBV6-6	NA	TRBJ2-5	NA	CASSYSSLSETQYF	TGTGCCAGCAGTTACTCGAGCCTATCGGAGACCCAGTACTTC
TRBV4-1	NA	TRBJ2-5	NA	CASSQDLWAIQETQYF	TGCGCCAGCAGCCAAGATTTGTGGGCGATCCAAGAGACCCAGTACTTC
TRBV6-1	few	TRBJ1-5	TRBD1	CASSAHSTGVKNQPQHF	TGTGCCAGCAGTGCACATTCTACAGGGGTCAAGAATCAGCCCCAGCATTTT
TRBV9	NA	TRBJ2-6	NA	CASSVLGVTGANVLTF	TGTGCCAGCAGCGTACTAGGTGTGACCGGGGCCAACGTCCTGACTTTC
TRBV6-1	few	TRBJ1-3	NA	CASSSAGFGNTIYF	TGTGCCAGCAGTAGTGCGGGGTTTGGAAACACCATATATTTT
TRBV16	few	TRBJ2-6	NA	CASSPYSGANVLTF	TGTGCCAGCAGCCCGTACTCTGGGGCCAACGTCCTGACTTTC
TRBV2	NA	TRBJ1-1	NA	CASSESAGEYAEAFF	TGTGCCAGCAGTGAATCAGCAGGGGAATACGCCGAAGCTTTCTTT
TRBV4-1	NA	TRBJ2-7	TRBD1	CASSQPDRFGEQYF	TGCGCCAGCAGCCAACCGGACAGGTTCGGCGAGCAGTACTTC
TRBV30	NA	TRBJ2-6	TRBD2	CAWRGGSPGANVLTF	TGTGCCTGGAGGGGGGGGTCCCCAGGGGCCAACGTCCTGACTTTC
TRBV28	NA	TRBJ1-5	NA	CASSIGGDSNQPQHF	TGTGCCAGCAGCATTGGGGGGGATAGCAATCAGCCCCAGCATTTT
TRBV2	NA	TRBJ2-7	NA	CAAKAGSSTRSYEQYF	TGTGCCGCCAAGGCGGGATCATCGACCAGGTCCTACGAGCAGTACTTC
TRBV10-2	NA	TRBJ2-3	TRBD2	CASSETSGKTDTQYF	TGCGCCAGCAGTGAGACTAGCGGGAAAACAGATACGCAGTATTTT
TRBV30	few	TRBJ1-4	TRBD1	CAWSFDRGSEKLFF	TGTGCCTGGAGTTTTGACAGGGGTTCGGAAAAACTGTTTTTT
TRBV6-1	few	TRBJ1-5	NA	CASTKGGFQPQHF	TGTGCCAGCACCAAGGGGGGGTTTCAGCCCCAGCATTTT
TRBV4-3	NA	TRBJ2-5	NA	CASSQDRGYQETQYF	TGCGCCAGCAGCCAAGATAGAGGGTACCAAGAGACCCAGTACTTC
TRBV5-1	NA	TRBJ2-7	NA	CASSTGRGWNEQYF	TGCGCCAGCAGTACAGGGCGAGGGTGGAACGAGCAGTACTTC
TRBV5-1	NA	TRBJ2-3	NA	CASSQGHGLPDTQYF	TGCGCCAGCAGCCAGGGGCACGGGCTCCCAGATACGCAGTATTTT
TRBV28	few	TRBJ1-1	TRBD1	CASSLDRDTEAFF	TGTGCCAGCAGTCTAGACAGGGACACTGAAGCTTTCTTT
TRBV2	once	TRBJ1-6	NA	CASSDYMDTAPLHF	TGTGCCAGCAGCGACTACATGGATACGGCACCCCTCCACTTT
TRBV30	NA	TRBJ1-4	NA	CAWSWRGEKLFF	TGTGCCTGGAGTTGGCGGGGAGAAAAACTGTTTTTT